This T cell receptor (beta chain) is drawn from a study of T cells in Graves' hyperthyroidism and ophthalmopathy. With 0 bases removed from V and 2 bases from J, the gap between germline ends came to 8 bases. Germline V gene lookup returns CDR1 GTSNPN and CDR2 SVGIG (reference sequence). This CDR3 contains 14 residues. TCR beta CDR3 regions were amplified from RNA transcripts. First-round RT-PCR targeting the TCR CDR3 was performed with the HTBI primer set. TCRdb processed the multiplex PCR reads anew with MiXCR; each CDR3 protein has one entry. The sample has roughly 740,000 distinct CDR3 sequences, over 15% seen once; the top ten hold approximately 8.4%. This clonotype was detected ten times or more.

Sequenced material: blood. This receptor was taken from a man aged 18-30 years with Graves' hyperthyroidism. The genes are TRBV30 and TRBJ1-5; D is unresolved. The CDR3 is CAWSVGGGNQPQHF. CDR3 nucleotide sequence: TGTGCCTGGAGTGTAGGCGGGGGCAATCAGCCCCAGCATTTT.